The 28 T cell receptor beta chains presented below share a single source sample, sequenced in a study of blood T cell repertoires in COVID-19. TCRdb's copy holds only in-frame clones and misses some; the assay was immunoSEQ multiplex PCR. The sample has roughly 380,000 clones, about 90% seen once. The sequenced material came from PBMCs or T cells enriched from blood (not recorded which). The receptors shown here come from a woman under 40 who had recovered from COVID-19.

The rearrangement links TRBV15 to TRBJ1-2; possible D gene TRBD1, 6 bases. Germline values: CDR1 LNHNV, CDR2 YYDKDF (reference sequence). V lost 0 bases, J lost 8 bases, and 19 bases lay in between. The CDR3 totals 16 residues. CDR3 protein: CATSRDVMGGGRGYTF. The CDR3 DNA reads as TGTGCCACCAGCAGAGATGTGATGGGCGGGGGCCGAGGCTACACCTTC. Filled out from reference TRBV15 and TRBJ1-2, the complete variable domain reads DAMVIQNPRYQVTQFGKPVTLSCSQTLNHNVMYWYQQKSSQAPKLLFHYYDKDFNNEADTPDNFQSRRPNTSFCFLDIRSPGLGDTAMYLCATSRDVMGGGRGYTFGSGTRLTVV.

The CDR3 is CASSPARDRSEQYF. CDR3 bases: TGTGCCAGCAGTCCCGCCCGGGACAGGAGCGAGCAGTACTTC. This chain uses TRBV6-5 with TRBJ2-7; TRBD1 aligns across 8 bases. The V gene end was trimmed by 5 bases and the J gene end by 6 bases; junction bases not matched to a gene: 9. The CDR3 runs to 14 residues. The germline V gene encodes CDR1 MNHEY and CDR2 SVGAGI.

The rearrangement links TRBV6-5 to TRBJ2-7; weak D call: TRBD1 (6 bases). CDR1 is MNHEY, CDR2 SVGAGI, per germline. Trimming cost V 6 bases and J 0 bases, with 15 bases left between them. The CDR3 covers 15 residues. This CDR3 is CASSQGGESSYEQYF. CDR3 nucleotides: TGTGCCAGCAGCCAAGGGGGTGAGAGCTCCTACGAGCAGTACTTC.

The chain uses TRBV28 and TRBJ1-2; D is undetermined. Looked up from germline, CDR1 is MDHEN and CDR2 is SYDVKM. This CDR3 is 13 amino acids long. The V end lost 5 bases, the J end lost 6 bases, and 13 bases lay between the germline ends. CDR3 amino acids: CASSPVSEDGYTF. For the CDR3, the DNA is TGTGCCAGCAGTCCCGTCTCCGAGGATGGCTACACCTTC.

The rearrangement uses TRBV14 and TRBJ1-1; maybe TRBD1 (5 bases). V lost 1 base, J lost 0 bases, and 21 bases lay in between. The germline V gene has CDR1 SGHDN and CDR2 FVKESK. CDR3 length equals 19 residues. CDR3: CASSQVALYGGRMNTEAFF. The DNA for the CDR3 is TGTGCCAGCAGCCAAGTCGCCCTCTATGGGGGGAGAATGAACACTGAAGCTTTCTTT.

The chain uses TRBV19 and TRBJ2-7; TRBD2 matches at 8 bases. CDR3 size: 15 residues. Germline values: CDR1 LNHDA, CDR2 SQIVND (reference sequence). V gave up 4 bases and J gave up 5 bases; unmatched junction bases: 10. The CDR3 DNA reads TGTGCCAGTAGTACTAGGACTAGCCTTTTGAACGAGCAGTACTTC. Translating gives CASSTRTSLLNEQYF.

This clone was counted a single time. V gene TRBV11-2 combines with J gene TRBJ2-3; the match to TRBD2 covers 16 bases. The germline V gene encodes CDR1 SGHAT and CDR2 FQNNGV. This CDR3 comprises 23 residues. Unmatched junction bases numbered 21, after V lost 6 bases and J lost 0 bases. The CDR3 is CASSLRTLGLAGGPRVSTDTQYF. CDR3 coding DNA: TGTGCCAGCAGTTTAAGGACGCTGGGACTAGCGGGAGGGCCTCGGGTCAGCACAGATACGCAGTATTTT.

V and J are TRBV9 and TRBJ2-3; maybe TRBD2 (5 bases). Germline values: CDR1 SGDLS, CDR2 YYNGEE. The CDR3 extends over 15 amino acids. Trimming took off 0 bases at V and 2 bases at J, with 10 bases between the two ends. CDR3 DNA: TGTGCCAGCAGCGTAGACGGGGTTTCCACAGATACGCAGTATTTT. It specifies CASSVDGVSTDTQYF.

The rearrangement uses TRBV2 and TRBJ2-7, with 8 bases matching TRBD1. Germline V CDR1 and CDR2: SNHLY, FYNNEI. Trimming at V came to 6 bases and at J to 4 bases, leaving 5 bases not matched to a gene. The CDR3 contains 13 residues. This CDR3 is CASSPDRDYEQYF. DNA of the CDR3: TGTGCCAGCAGCCCGGACAGGGATTACGAGCAGTACTTC.

The V call is TRBV25-1, the J call TRBJ2-7; TRBD1 is a possible D gene (6 bases). The germline V gene has CDR1 MGHDK and CDR2 SYGVNS. Trimming took 3 bases from V and 3 from J, leaving 12 bases between them. The CDR3 is 14 residues long. CDR3 loop: CASSDIGQNYEQYF. The CDR3 coding sequence is TGTGCCAGCAGTGACATAGGACAGAACTACGAGCAGTACTTC.

The J gene is TRBJ1-6, the V gene TRBV5-5; weak D call: TRBD1 (5 bases). V was trimmed by 4 bases and J by 8 bases, leaving 10 bases between them. There are 13 residues in the CDR3. CDR1 is SGHKS and CDR2 is YYEKEE in the germline V gene (reference sequence). The CDR3, as DNA: TGTGCCAGCAGCCGGCTAGGGGATTCACCCCTCCACTTT. Encoded protein: CASSRLGDSPLHF.

The chain has TRBV12-3 or TRBV12-4 and TRBJ2-7; D is perhaps TRBD1 (8 bases). This CDR3 spans 13 amino acids. V gave up 7 bases and J gave up 2 bases, with 12 bases separating them. The CDR3 is CASNRGGPYEQYF. The CDR3 nucleotides read TGTGCCAGCAACAGGGGGGGACCCTACGAGCAGTACTTC.

The rearrangement joins TRBV11-2 to TRBJ2-2; no clear D gene. The CDR3 is 15 amino acids. CDR1 SGHAT and CDR2 FQNNGV come from the germline V gene. The V end lost 5 bases, the J end lost 2 bases, and 12 bases lay between the germline ends. The CDR3 protein is CASSEQTRNTGELFF. The CDR3 DNA sequence: TGTGCCAGCAGCGAACAGACCCGCAACACCGGGGAGCTGTTTTTT.

The CDR3 reads CASSLSEDEQFF. The CDR3 DNA reads as TGTGCCAGCAGCTTATCAGAGGATGAGCAGTTCTTC. The chain combines TRBV7-9 with TRBJ2-1; D gene unclear. Trimming cost V 2 bases and J 8 bases, with 7 bases left between them. The CDR3 totals 12 residues. CDR1 and CDR2 from the germline V gene are SEHNR and FQNEAQ (reference sequence). Drawing the rest from reference TRBV7-9 and TRBJ2-1, the complete variable domain is DTGVSQNPRHKITKRGQNVTFRCDPISEHNRLYWYRQTLGQGPEFLTYFQNEAQLEKSRLLSDRFSAERPKGSFSTLEIQRTEQGDSAMYLCASSLSEDEQFFGPGTRLTVL.

The chain carries TRBV21-1 and TRBJ2-5; TRBD1 is taken as the D call from the table, unchecked against the DNA. TRBV21-1 is shown as a pseudogene. The CDR3 extends over 19 amino acids. The CDR3 spells CASSDPRDKPPRERETQYF. CDR3 DNA: TGTGCCAGCAGCGACCCCCGGGACAAACCCCCCCGCGAGAGAGAGACCCAGTACTTC.

This clone has only a few counts. J is TRBJ2-7 and V is TRBV5-1, with 9 positions matching TRBD1. Germline CDR1 is SGHRS and CDR2 is YFSETQ. The CDR3 loop spans 14 amino acids. V was pared by 3 bases and J by 5 bases, with 6 bases of the junction left unmatched. The chain's CDR3 is CASSSGQGSDEQYF. CDR3 coding DNA: TGCGCCAGCAGCTCGGGACAGGGTAGCGACGAGCAGTACTTC.

V and J are TRBV27 and TRBJ2-3, with 9 bases identical to TRBD2. In germline, CDR1 is MNHEY, CDR2 SMNVEV (reference sequence). This CDR3 spans 16 amino acids. Trimming cost V 2 bases and J 3 bases; bases outside gene matches: 6. CDR3 in amino acids: CASSLRREGLTDTQYF. DNA for the CDR3: TGTGCCAGCAGTTTAAGGCGGGAGGGCCTAACAGATACGCAGTATTTT.

The V call is TRBV5-1, the J call TRBJ2-2; D is possibly TRBD2 (6 bases). Germline V gives CDR1 SGHRS, CDR2 YFSETQ. Trimming left V 4 bases short and J 2 bases short, with 12 bases between. The CDR3 length is 15 residues. The CDR3 protein is CASSPDGTNTGELFF. DNA for the CDR3: TGCGCCAGCAGCCCAGACGGGACTAACACCGGGGAGCTGTTTTTT.

V gene TRBV10-3 combines with J gene TRBJ2-1; the D gene is possibly TRBD1 (5 bases). This CDR3 is 14 amino acids long. Per germline, CDR1 ENHRY and CDR2 SYGVKD. Trimming took 10 bases from V and 0 from J, leaving 13 bases between them. CDR3 nucleotide sequence: TGTGCCACCCAAGGGGAAAGCTCCTACAATGAGCAGTTCTTC. It encodes CATQGESSYNEQFF.

This chain connects TRBV5-4 to TRBJ1-1; 7 bases agree with TRBD1. The V gene end was trimmed by 4 bases and the J gene end by 8 bases; junction bases not matched to a gene: 5. The CDR3 consists of 12 residues. From germline, CDR1 is SGHNT and CDR2 YYREEE (reference sequence). CDR3 DNA: TGTGCCAGCAGCAAGGGGGCAGGAGAAGCTTTCTTT. It encodes CASSKGAGEAFF.

CDR3 DNA sequence: TGTGCCAGCAGCGTCGGGGGATTAGGTTCACCCCTCCACTTT. Translated: CASSVGGLGSPLHF. This chain uses TRBV9 with TRBJ1-6, with D possibly matching TRBD1 (5 bases). CDR1 and CDR2 from the germline V gene are SGDLS and YYNGEE. The CDR3 extends over 14 amino acids. V gave up 2 bases and J gave up 9 bases, with 12 bases separating them.

The J gene is TRBJ1-4, the V gene TRBV3-1 (or the pseudogene TRBV3-2), with TRBD1 identical over 9 bases. The V and J ends lost 3 bases and 6 bases, in that order; junction bases with no gene match: 8. This CDR3 is 16 amino acids long. CDR1 and CDR2 from the germline V gene are LGHDT and YNNKEL (reference sequence). CDR3 coding DNA: TGTGCCAGCAGCCAGAGCCCGACAGGGGGAGATGAAAAACTGTTTTTT. It specifies CASSQSPTGGDEKLFF.

The chain has TRBV4-1 and TRBJ2-1, with 12 bases matching TRBD2. This CDR3 region has 16 residues. J lost 7 bases, V lost 3 bases, and 7 bases had no gene match. Per germline, CDR1 MGHRA and CDR2 YSYEKL. The CDR3 DNA follows: TGCGCCAGCAGCCACCTAGCGGGAGGGGTCAGAAATGAGCAGTTCTTC. Translated, it gives CASSHLAGGVRNEQFF.

The chain is built from TRBV4-1 and TRBJ2-4; tentatively, D is TRBD1 (6 bases). Trimming stripped 3 bases from V and 6 bases from J, with 15 bases between. CDR1 and CDR2 (germline): MGHRA, YSYEKL. The CDR3 covers 15 residues. The CDR3 sequence: CASSHQGTERNIQYF. CDR3 coding DNA: TGCGCCAGCAGCCATCAGGGGACCGAGCGAAACATTCAGTACTTC.

The J gene is TRBJ2-5, the V gene TRBV13; tentative D call: TRBD2 (6 bases). CDR1 PRHDT and CDR2 FYEKMQ come from the germline V gene (reference sequence). CDR3 length: 15 residues. The V end lost 3 bases, the J end lost 7 bases, and 18 bases lay between the germline ends. The CDR3 region has the DNA TGTGCCAGCAGCTTTAGCCTAATCCGGGGGTCGACCCAGTACTTC. This encodes CASSFSLIRGSTQYF.

The chain uses TRBV10-1 and TRBJ2-1; the D is unclear. The germline gives CDR1 WNHNN, CDR2 SYGVQD (reference sequence). The V end was cut by 0 bases, the J end by 7 bases, with 19 bases between. This CDR3 region has 17 residues. The CDR3 sequence is CASSESSPNELVNEQFF. CDR3 sequence (DNA): TGCGCCAGCAGTGAGTCGAGTCCCAACGAGTTAGTAAATGAGCAGTTCTTC.

This clone was picked up a small number of times. The rearrangement uses TRBV28 and TRBJ1-3; D possibly corresponds to TRBD1 (5 bases). Per the germline V gene, CDR1 is MDHEN and CDR2 is SYDVKM. Deletions cut 7 bases from V and 4 bases from J, with 14 bases between. This CDR3 has 14 amino acids. DNA for the CDR3: TGTGCCAGCACCAGAAGGGACTGGGGAAACACCATATATTTT. Translated: CASTRRDWGNTIYF. Together with reference TRBV28 and TRBJ1-3, the CDR3 gives the full variable domain: DVKVTQSSRYLVKRTGEKVFLECVQDMDHENMFWYRQDPGLGLRLIYFSYDVKMKEKGDIPEGYSVSREKKERFSLILESASTNQTSMYLCASTRRDWGNTIYFGEGSWLTVV.

The rearrangement links TRBV5-1 to TRBJ1-2, with D possibly TRBD1 on 5 matching bases. There are 14 residues in the CDR3. Germline loops: CDR1 SGHRS, CDR2 YFSETQ. V was shortened by 0 bases and J by 10 bases, with 16 bases between the two germline ends. The CDR3 DNA is TGCGCCAGCAGCTTGGCCGGAGGGACCCAGTTCTACACCTTC. The encoded protein is CASSLAGGTQFYTF.